This T cell receptor (beta chain) was identified in a study of blood T cells in healthy people across ages. Study-level findings and limits: Donors of long life had a larger count of naive CD4+ cells and greater diversity than aged donors. Considered underestimates were the diversity estimates obtained from one million T cells.

The ends were cut back, 4 bases at V and 3 bases at J, with 19 bases in the middle. Germline values: CDR1 DFQATT, CDR2 SNEGSKA (reference sequence). The CDR3 runs 15 residues. Together with a sample-barcoded 5' primer, a J-beta primer mix was included in a second PCR lasting roughly 6 to 12 cycles. All samples yielded 2.5 million or more CDR3-containing paired-end reads. TCRdb reprocessed the 5' RACE reads with MiXCR, giving one entry per CDR3 protein. The repertoire holds about 800,000 distinct CDR3 sequences, around 25% seen once, with under 4.5% in the top ten. This clonotype was detected only a few times. Its antigen remains unidentified. The sample was also reused in another study, on T cells of mothers and their children. That study reports: The donors comprised a handful of children and their three healthy Caucasian mothers.

This sequence was found in a boy younger than 18 in good health. The chain uses TRBV20-1 and TRBJ2-7; no firm D call. Sequenced sample: blood. The DNA of the CDR3 is TGCAGTGCTAAGAAGGTCCCTAACGGTAACTACGAGCAGTACTTC. It is translated as CSAKKVPNGNYEQYF.